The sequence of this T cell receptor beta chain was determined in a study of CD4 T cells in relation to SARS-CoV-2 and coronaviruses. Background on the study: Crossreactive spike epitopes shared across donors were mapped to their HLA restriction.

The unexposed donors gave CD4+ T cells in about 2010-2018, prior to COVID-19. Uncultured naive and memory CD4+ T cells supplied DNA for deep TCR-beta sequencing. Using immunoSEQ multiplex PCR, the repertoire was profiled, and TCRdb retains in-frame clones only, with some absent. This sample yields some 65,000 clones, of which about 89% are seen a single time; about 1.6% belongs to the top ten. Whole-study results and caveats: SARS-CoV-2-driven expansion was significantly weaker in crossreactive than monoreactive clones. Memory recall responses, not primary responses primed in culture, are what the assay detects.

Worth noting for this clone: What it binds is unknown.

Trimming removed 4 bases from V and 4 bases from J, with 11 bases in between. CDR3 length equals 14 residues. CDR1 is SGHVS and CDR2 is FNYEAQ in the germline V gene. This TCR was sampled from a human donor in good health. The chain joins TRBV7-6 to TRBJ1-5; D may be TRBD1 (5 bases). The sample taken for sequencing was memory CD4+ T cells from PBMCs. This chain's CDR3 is CASSSGGGNQPQHF. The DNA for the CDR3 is TGTGCCAGCAGCTCCGGCGGGGGGAATCAGCCCCAGCATTTT.